This entry is about one TCR beta chain. The antigen is not known. This sample is drawn from a study of OX40 agonist ivuxolimab in advanced cancers. Overall study: Ivuxolimab was administered intravenously to patients at 0.01 to 10 mg/kg every 2 weeks. Whole-study findings and limits: Doses of 0.1 to 3.0 mg/kg were accompanied by clonal expansion of CD4+ and CD8+ blood T cells by week 6. Nonresponders included some who also had low normalized T-cell clonal expansion.

Assay: immunoSEQ multiplex PCR; the TCRdb copy retains only in-frame clones and omits some. The sample shows about 76,000 clones, around four fifths of them seen only once. Germline V gene lookup returns CDR1 MGHRA and CDR2 YSYEKL. Losses at the gene ends were 4 bases for V and 0 bases for J; bases not matched to a gene: 8. The CDR3 is made up of 16 amino acids. The chain carries TRBV4-1 and TRBJ2-7; 8 bases are shared with TRBD1. The specimen was CD4+ or CD8+ T cells sorted from blood, collected in a trial of the OX40 agonist ivuxolimab. This receptor was taken from an adult with an advanced solid tumor such as melanoma, head and neck, liver or kidney cancer. CDR3 nucleotide sequence: TGCGCCAGCAGCCGAGCCAGACAGGGGAGCTCCTACGAGCAGTACTTC. Its translation is CASSRARQGSSYEQYF.